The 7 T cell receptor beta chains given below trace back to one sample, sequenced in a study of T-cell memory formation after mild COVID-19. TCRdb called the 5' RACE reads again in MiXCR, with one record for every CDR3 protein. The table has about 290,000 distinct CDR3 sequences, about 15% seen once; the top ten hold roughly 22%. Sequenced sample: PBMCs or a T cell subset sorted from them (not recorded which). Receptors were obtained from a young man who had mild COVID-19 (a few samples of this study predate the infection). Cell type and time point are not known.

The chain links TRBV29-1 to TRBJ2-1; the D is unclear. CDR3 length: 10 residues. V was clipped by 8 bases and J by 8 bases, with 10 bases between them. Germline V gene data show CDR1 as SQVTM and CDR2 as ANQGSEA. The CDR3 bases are TGCAGCACCCAAGGGTATGAGCAGTTCTTC. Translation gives CSTQGYEQFF.

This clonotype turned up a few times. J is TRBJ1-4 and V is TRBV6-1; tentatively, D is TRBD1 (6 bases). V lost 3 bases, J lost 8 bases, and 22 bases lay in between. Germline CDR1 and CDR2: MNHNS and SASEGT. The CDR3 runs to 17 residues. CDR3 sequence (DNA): TGTGCCAGCAGTGATCCCCTACAAGAAGGGGGATTGGAAAAACTGTTTTTT. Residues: CASSDPLQEGGLEKLFF.

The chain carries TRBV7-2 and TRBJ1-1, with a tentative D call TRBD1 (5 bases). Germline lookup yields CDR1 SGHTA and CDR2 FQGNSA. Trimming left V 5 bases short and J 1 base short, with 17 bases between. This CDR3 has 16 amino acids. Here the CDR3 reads CASSLMGVPQNTEAFF. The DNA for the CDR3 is TGTGCCAGCAGCCTAATGGGGGTCCCCCAGAACACTGAAGCTTTCTTT.

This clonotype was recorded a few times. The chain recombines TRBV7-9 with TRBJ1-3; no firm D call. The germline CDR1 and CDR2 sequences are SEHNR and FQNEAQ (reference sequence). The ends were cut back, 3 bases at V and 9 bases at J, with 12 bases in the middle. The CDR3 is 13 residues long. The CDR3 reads CASSFAEVGTIYF. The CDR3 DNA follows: TGTGCCAGCAGCTTTGCAGAGGTCGGCACCATATATTTT.

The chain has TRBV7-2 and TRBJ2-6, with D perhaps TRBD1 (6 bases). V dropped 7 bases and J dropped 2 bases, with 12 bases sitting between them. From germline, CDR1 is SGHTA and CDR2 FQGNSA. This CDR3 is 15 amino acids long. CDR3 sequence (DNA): TGTGCCAGCACCTCTACAGGGACTGGGGCCAACGTCCTGACTTTC. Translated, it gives CASTSTGTGANVLTF.

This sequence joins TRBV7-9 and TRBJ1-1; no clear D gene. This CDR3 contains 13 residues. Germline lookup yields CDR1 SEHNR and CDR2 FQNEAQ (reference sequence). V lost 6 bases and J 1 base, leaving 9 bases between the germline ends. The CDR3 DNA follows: TGTGCCAGCAGGCTACTAGAGAACACTGAAGCTTTCTTT. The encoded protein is CASRLLENTEAFF.

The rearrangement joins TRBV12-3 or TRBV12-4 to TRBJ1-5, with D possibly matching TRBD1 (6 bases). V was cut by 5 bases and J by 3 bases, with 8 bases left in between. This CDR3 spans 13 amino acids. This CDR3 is CASSRTDNQPQHF. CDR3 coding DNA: TGTGCCAGCAGTCGGACAGACAATCAGCCCCAGCATTTT.